This record looks at one TCR beta chain sequence and its context. What it binds is unknown. This entry belongs to a study of radiation and T cells in renal cell carcinoma. Study findings and constraints: Pretreatment tumor biopsies were lacking, so baseline clonotypes are unknown. From baseline, blood top tumor clonotypes peaked at 2 weeks post-radiation.

Trimming took 4 bases from V and 7 from J; bases not matched to a gene: 10. The CDR3 sequence is 15 residues long. Germline V gene lookup returns CDR1 SGHRS and CDR2 YFSETQ. This table comes from immunoSEQ multiplex PCR, and its TCRdb copy is limited to in-frame clones, with some not included. The table includes 100,000 to 150,000 clones, more than 75% detected once. Noted time point: blood 2 weeks post-SBRT. Treatment of the sample: 15 Gy SBRT to primary tumor, nephrectomy 4 weeks later. Clear cell pathology was present in this patient's renal cell carcinoma. This chain connects TRBV5-1 to TRBJ2-1, with TRBD1 identical over 8 bases. This TCR was sampled from a woman in her 70s with renal cell carcinoma. The input for sequencing was blood, taken from a patient whose treatment included radiotherapy and nephrectomy. The CDR3 loop reads CASSATGAPQNEQFF. The CDR3 coding sequence is TGCGCCAGCAGCGCGACAGGGGCCCCGCAGAATGAGCAGTTCTTC. Full variable domain (missing parts from reference TRBV5-1 and TRBJ2-1): KAGVTQTPRYLIKTRGQQVTLSCSPISGHRSVSWYQQTPGQGLQFLFEYFSETQRNKGNFPGRFSGRQFSNSRSEMNVSTLELGDSALYLCASSATGAPQNEQFFGPGTRLTVL.